This T cell receptor (beta chain) was observed in a study of OX40 agonist ivuxolimab in advanced cancers. In the study overall: There were three patients with partial responses, one having hepatocellular carcinoma and two cutaneous melanoma.

This CDR3 has 14 residues. Germline V gene lookup returns CDR1 LNHDA and CDR2 SQIVND (reference sequence). V lost 0 bases, J lost 7 bases, and 9 bases lay in between. Here immunoSEQ multiplex PCR was the method, and the copy in TCRdb shows in-frame clones only, minus some. The sample carries about 19,000 clones, more than 60% recorded once. The sequence derives from an adult with an advanced solid tumor such as melanoma, head and neck, liver or kidney cancer. Here the sequenced sample was CD4+ or CD8+ T cells sorted from blood, taken in a trial of the OX40 agonist ivuxolimab. This chain uses TRBV19 with TRBJ2-2; no clear D gene. The CDR3 region has the DNA TGTGCCAGTAGTATAGATCTTGGGGACGGGGAGCTGTTTTTT. This sequence encodes CASSIDLGDGELFF.